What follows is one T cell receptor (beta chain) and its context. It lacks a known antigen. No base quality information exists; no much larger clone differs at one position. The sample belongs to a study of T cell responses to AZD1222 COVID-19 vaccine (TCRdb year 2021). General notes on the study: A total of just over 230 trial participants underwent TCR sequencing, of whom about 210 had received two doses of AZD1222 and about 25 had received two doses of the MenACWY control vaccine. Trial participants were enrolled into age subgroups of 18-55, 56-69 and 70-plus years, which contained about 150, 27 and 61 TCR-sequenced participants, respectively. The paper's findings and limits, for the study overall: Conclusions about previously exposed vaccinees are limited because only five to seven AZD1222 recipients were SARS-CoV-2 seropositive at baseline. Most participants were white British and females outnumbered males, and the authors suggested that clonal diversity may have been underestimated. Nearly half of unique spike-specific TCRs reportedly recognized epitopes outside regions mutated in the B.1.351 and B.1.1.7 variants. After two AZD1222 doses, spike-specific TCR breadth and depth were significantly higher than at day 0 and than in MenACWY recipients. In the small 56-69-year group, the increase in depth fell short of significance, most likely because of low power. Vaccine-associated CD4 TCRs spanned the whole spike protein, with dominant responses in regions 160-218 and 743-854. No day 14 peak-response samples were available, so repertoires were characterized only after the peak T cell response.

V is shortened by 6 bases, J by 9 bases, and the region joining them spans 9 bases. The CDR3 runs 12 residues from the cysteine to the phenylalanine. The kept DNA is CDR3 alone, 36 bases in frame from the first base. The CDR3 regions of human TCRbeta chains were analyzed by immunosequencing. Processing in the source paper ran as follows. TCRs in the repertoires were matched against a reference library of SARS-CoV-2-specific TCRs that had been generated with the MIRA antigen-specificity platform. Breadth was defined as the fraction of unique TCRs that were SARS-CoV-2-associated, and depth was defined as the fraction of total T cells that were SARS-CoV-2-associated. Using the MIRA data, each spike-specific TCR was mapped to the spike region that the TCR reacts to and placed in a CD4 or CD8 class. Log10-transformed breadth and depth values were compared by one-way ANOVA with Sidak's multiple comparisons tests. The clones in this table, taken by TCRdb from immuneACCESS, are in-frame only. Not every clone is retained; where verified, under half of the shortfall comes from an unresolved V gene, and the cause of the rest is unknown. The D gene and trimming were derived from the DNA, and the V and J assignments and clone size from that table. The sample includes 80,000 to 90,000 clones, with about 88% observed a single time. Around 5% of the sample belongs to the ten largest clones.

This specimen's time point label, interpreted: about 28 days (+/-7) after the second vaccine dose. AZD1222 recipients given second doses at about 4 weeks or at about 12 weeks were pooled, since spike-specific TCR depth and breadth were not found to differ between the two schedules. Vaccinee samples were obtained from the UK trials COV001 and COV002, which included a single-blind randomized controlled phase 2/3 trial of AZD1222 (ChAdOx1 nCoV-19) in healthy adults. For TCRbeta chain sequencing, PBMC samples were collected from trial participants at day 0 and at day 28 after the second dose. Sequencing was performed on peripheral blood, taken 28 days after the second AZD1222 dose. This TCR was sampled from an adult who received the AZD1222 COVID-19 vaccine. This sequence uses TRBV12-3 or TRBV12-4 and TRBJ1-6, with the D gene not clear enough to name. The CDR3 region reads CASRVPGSPLHF. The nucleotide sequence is TGTGCCAGCAGGGTGCCCGGTTCACCCCTCCACTTT.